Each of the 27 T cell receptor beta chains below was sequenced from the same sample in a study of blood T cells in healthy people across ages (dated by TCRdb to about 2015). Library preparation was by 5' RACE. Sequencing was performed on an Illumina HiSeq 2500. A second PCR of about 6 to 12 cycles was run with a J-beta primer mix and a sample-barcoded 5' primer. TCRdb's own reprocessing of the public reads used fastp at Q25 and MiXCR and kept productive beta chains. Each CDR3 protein gets just one entry, which takes the most common genes and DNA from the rows behind it. For this sample there are approximately 690,000 distinct CDR3 sequences; under 70% appear just once. The ten largest clones take up 30% to 45% of the sample. The sequenced material came from blood. The receptors here all came from a man in his 60s in good health.

This clonotype was counted once. A junction boundary mismatches the germline segment, possibly from a read error. The chain recombines TRBV7-2 with TRBJ2-5; the match to TRBD2 covers 8 bases. The germline V gene encodes CDR1 SGHTA and CDR2 FQGNSA. This CDR3 is built from 15 residues. The chain's CDR3 is CASSLLAGNQGTQYF. The CDR3 nucleotides read TGTGCCAGCAGCTTATTAGCGGGGAATCAAGGGACCCAGTACTTC.

CDR3 loop: CASSTPGQGPETQYF. The DNA for the CDR3 is TGTGCCAGCAGCACACCGGGACAGGGCCCTGAGACCCAGTACTTC. This sequence joins TRBV7-9 and TRBJ2-7; TRBD1 matches 9 bases. The last part of the DNA fits TRBJ2-5 better; the J call may be wrong. The V gene's germline CDR1 is SEHNR and CDR2 FQNEAQ (reference sequence). The CDR3 covers 15 residues.

This clonotype was seen only a few times. V is TRBV28 and J is TRBJ2-4; 7 bases line up with TRBD1. Germline V gene data show CDR1 as MDHEN and CDR2 as SYDVKM. This CDR3 is built from 18 residues. The junction had 13 bases not matched to a gene; V was cut back by 4 bases and J by 1 base. The CDR3, as DNA: TGTGCCAGCAGTTCCCCCGTGTGGGGACAGAGCGCCAAAAACATTCAGTACTTC. Amino acids: CASSSPVWGQSAKNIQYF.

This clonotype was observed at least ten times. The genes are TRBV6-2 or TRBV6-3 and TRBJ2-7; D tentatively fits TRBD1 or TRBD2 (5 bases each). The ends were cut back, 2 bases at V and 4 bases at J, with 9 bases in the middle. This CDR3 is 13 amino acids long. Germline V CDR1 and CDR2: MNHEY, SVGEGT. The CDR3 loop reads CASSYGTQYEQYF. In DNA form, the CDR3 reads TGTGCCAGCAGTTACGGGACCCAATACGAGCAGTACTTC.

Concerning this clonotype itself: One junction end disagrees with the germline gene, perhaps due to a read error. The chain employs TRBV7-8 and TRBJ2-1; 8 bases map to TRBD2. This CDR3 is 16 amino acids long. Germline CDR1 is SGHVS and CDR2 is FQNEAQ. The CDR3 DNA reads as TGTGCCAGCAGCTTAGCGGCGGGAGGCTCCTACAAGGAGCAGTTCTTC. It translates to CASSLAAGGSYKEQFF.

The chain is built from TRBV20-1 and TRBJ2-1; 7 nucleotides align to TRBD2. V was clipped by 5 bases and J by 7 bases; unmatched bases: 14. The CDR3 totals 15 residues. The germline V gene encodes CDR1 DFQATT and CDR2 SNEGSKA (reference sequence). The CDR3 is CSAPVGGGEGNEQFF. The CDR3 coding sequence is TGCAGTGCTCCCGTCGGTGGCGGGGAGGGGAATGAGCAGTTCTTC.

This clonotype was recorded only once. This sequence joins TRBV9 and TRBJ2-5; TRBD2 aligns across 12 bases. The CDR3 runs 14 residues. Germline V gene lookup returns CDR1 SGDLS and CDR2 YYNGEE. With V trimmed by 6 bases and J by 5 bases, 5 bases remained unmatched. CDR3 residues: CASTTSGGLETQYF. The CDR3 DNA sequence: TGTGCCAGCACGACTAGCGGGGGATTGGAGACCCAGTACTTC.

This clonotype turned up a few times. The chain joins TRBV20-1 to TRBJ2-1, with 9 bases fitting TRBD1. V trimming: 5 bases; J trimming: 8 bases; junction bases outside the gene matches: 13. The CDR3 is 15 amino acids. Germline-derived CDR1 and CDR2 are DFQATT and SNEGSKA (reference sequence). In DNA form, the CDR3 reads TGCAGTGCTTATCACCGGGACAGGGTTTTTGATGAGCAGTTCTTC. It yields the protein CSAYHRDRVFDEQFF.

The chain combines TRBV12-3 or TRBV12-4 with TRBJ2-4; maybe TRBD1 (6 bases). The CDR3 is made up of 13 amino acids. Trimming removed 8 bases at V and 7 bases at J, with 15 bases between. The CDR3 sequence is CASLQGPGNIQYF. For the CDR3, the DNA is TGTGCCAGCCTCCAGGGGCCCGGGAACATTCAGTACTTC.

V is TRBV6-2 or TRBV6-3 and J is TRBJ2-1; 7 bases fit TRBD1. Germline V gene sequence: CDR1 MNHEY, CDR2 SVGEGT. The CDR3 has 16 amino acids. V was pared by 6 bases and J by 2 bases, with 10 bases of the junction left unmatched. As DNA, the CDR3 is TGTGCCAGCAGCACACGGACAGGAATGCCCTACAATGAGCAGTTCTTC. The encoded protein is CASSTRTGMPYNEQFF.

V gene TRBV11-3 combines with J gene TRBJ2-1; D possibly uses TRBD1 or TRBD2 (5 bases each). The CDR3 length is 16 residues. V dropped 1 base and J dropped 0 bases, with 10 bases sitting between them. Germline CDR1 SGHNT, CDR2 YENEEA. CDR3 residues: CASSLGGARSYNEQFF. CDR3 coding DNA: TGTGCCAGCAGCTTAGGAGGGGCCCGCTCCTACAATGAGCAGTTCTTC.

For this clonotype: With a much larger clone just one base away, this may be a read error. The CDR3 region has the DNA TGTGCCAGCAGCTCCACTAGCGTGACGCAGTATTTT. This sequence encodes CASSSTSVTQYF. The V and J genes are TRBV11-3 and TRBJ2-3, with TRBD2 matching over 7 bases. There are 12 residues in the CDR3. Germline CDR1 and CDR2: SGHNT and YENEEA. V lost 4 bases to trimming and J lost 9 bases; unmatched junction nucleotides: 4.

The count of this clonotype is one. The DNA for the CDR3 is TGCGCCAGCAGCCCGGGTAGGATCGGAGATACGCAGTATTTT. Translation: CASSPGRIGDTQYF. The V call is TRBV5-1, the J call TRBJ2-3; D call uncertain. This CDR3 is built from 14 residues. CDR1 is SGHRS and CDR2 is YFSETQ in the germline V gene. V lost 4 bases and J lost 5, with 14 bases in between.

The V gene is TRBV6-6, the J gene TRBJ1-4; D not resolved. The length of the CDR3 is 14 residues. The V end lost 3 bases, the J end lost 6 bases, and 11 bases lay between the germline ends. Germline-derived CDR1 and CDR2 are MNHNY and SVGAGI (reference sequence). CDR3 amino acids: CASSYNDRYEKLFF. The CDR3 DNA follows: TGTGCCAGCAGTTATAACGACCGGTATGAAAAACTGTTTTTT.

This chain links TRBV7-2 with TRBJ2-1; maybe TRBD1 (5 bases). Germline loops: CDR1 SGHTA, CDR2 FQGNSA. This CDR3 region has 11 residues. V lost 5 bases and J 10 bases, leaving 9 bases between the germline ends. CDR3 sequence (DNA): TGTGCCAGCAGCCCCCACAGGGAGCAGTTCTTC. Its protein is CASSPHREQFF.

This sequence joins TRBV6-1 and TRBJ1-2; 10 bases fit TRBD1. The CDR3 consists of 14 residues. V lost 2 bases to trimming and J lost 8 bases; unmatched junction nucleotides: 5. Germline V CDR1 and CDR2: MNHNS, SASEGT. CDR3 DNA sequence: TGTGCCAGCAGTGAAACCGGGACAGGGGACGGCTACACCTTC. Its translation is CASSETGTGDGYTF.

This clonotype was counted once. The CDR3 sequence is CASSLTGLTYNEQFF. CDR3 nucleotide sequence: TGTGCCAGCAGCTTAACGGGACTAACCTACAATGAGCAGTTCTTC. This chain links TRBV2 with TRBJ2-1, with 7 bases lining up with TRBD2. V shed 6 bases, J shed 2 bases, and the junction held 7 bases outside the gene matches. Germline-derived CDR1 and CDR2 are SNHLY and FYNNEI. This CDR3 is 15 amino acids long.

The V call is TRBV5-1, the J call TRBJ2-3; D remains ambiguous. Germline V gives CDR1 SGHRS, CDR2 YFSETQ. V was trimmed by 4 bases and J by 6 bases, leaving 15 bases between them. The CDR3 has 14 residues. CDR3 protein: CASSGPPQMDTQYF. CDR3 coding DNA: TGCGCCAGCAGCGGACCCCCTCAGATGGATACGCAGTATTTT.

The CDR3 is CSARRTDGADTQYF. The DNA for the CDR3 is TGCAGTGCTAGAAGGACAGATGGGGCAGATACGCAGTATTTT. The rearrangement links TRBV20-1 to TRBJ2-3, with D perhaps TRBD1 (6 bases). Germline loops: CDR1 DFQATT, CDR2 SNEGSKA (reference sequence). Deletions cut 2 bases from V and 4 bases from J, with 13 bases between. The CDR3 spans 14 residues.

This sequence joins TRBV29-1 and TRBJ2-1, with 10 positions matching TRBD2. The ends lost 2 bases at V and 9 bases at J; junction bases unmatched: 4. Germline V gives CDR1 SQVTM, CDR2 ANQGSEA. CDR3 length equals 13 residues. The CDR3: CSVESPSGGEQFF. In DNA form, the CDR3 reads TGCAGCGTTGAATCCCCTAGCGGGGGTGAGCAGTTCTTC.

This chain joins TRBV20-1 and TRBJ2-7, with 10 bases matching TRBD2. With V trimmed by 2 bases and J by 6 bases, 7 bases remained unmatched. The germline gives CDR1 DFQATT, CDR2 SNEGSKA (reference sequence). The CDR3 is 14 amino acids. The CDR3 nucleotides are TGCAGTGCTAGACAAGCGGGGGGGCCCGTCGAGCAGTACTTC. It translates to CSARQAGGPVEQYF.

This clonotype was counted only a few times. In nucleotides, the CDR3 is TGCAGTACAACAGGGCTGGGGGGCGTAGGCTACACCTTC. Residues: CSTTGLGGVGYTF. The gene calls are TRBV20-1 and TRBJ1-2; a weak D match, TRBD1 (6 bases). The V end was cut by 8 bases, the J end by 8 bases, with 21 bases between. The CDR3 loop spans 13 amino acids. CDR1 and CDR2 from the germline V gene are DFQATT and SNEGSKA (reference sequence).

Note on this clonotype: A much larger clone lies one base from this, so it may be a read error. V and J are TRBV7-2 and TRBJ2-5; no reliable D call. V was shortened by 5 bases and J by 1 base, with 11 bases between the two germline ends. CDR1 and CDR2 (germline): SGHTA, FQGNSA. This CDR3 comprises 14 residues. The CDR3 region is CASSVQVGQETQYF. The CDR3 DNA reads as TGTGCCAGCAGCGTACAAGTGGGCCAAGAGACCCAGTACTTC. The full variable domain, in which reference TRBV7-2 and TRBJ2-5 provide the parts outside the CDR3, is GAGVSQSPSNKVTEKGKDVELRCDPISGHTALYWYRQSLGQGLEFLIYFQGNSAPDKSGLPSDRFSAERTGGSVSTLTIQRTQQEDSAVYLCASSVQVGQETQYFGPGTRLLVL.

This clonotype came up once. This rearrangement joins TRBV20-1 to TRBJ2-1, with D maybe TRBD2 (6 bases). This CDR3 region has 13 residues. CDR1 and CDR2 (germline): DFQATT, SNEGSKA (reference sequence). Trimming pared 8 bases from V and 2 bases from J, leaving 13 bases between. The CDR3 loop is CSPATSTYNEQFF. The CDR3, as DNA: TGCAGTCCAGCAACTAGCACCTACAATGAGCAGTTCTTC.

The chain links TRBV29-1 to TRBJ1-1; TRBD1 might be the D (5 bases). Germline V CDR1 and CDR2: SQVTM, ANQGSEA. The CDR3 sequence is 11 residues long. The ends were cut back, 7 bases at V and 5 bases at J, with 11 bases in the middle. Here the CDR3 reads CSGGGYTEAFF. The DNA for the CDR3 is TGCAGCGGTGGGGGTTATACTGAAGCTTTCTTT. Full variable domain (rest looked up from reference TRBV29-1 and TRBJ1-1): SAVISQKPSRDICQRGTSLTIQCQVDSQVTMMFWYRQQPGQSLTLIATANQGSEATYESGFVIDKFPISRPNLTFSTLTVSNMSPEDSSIYLCSGGGYTEAFFGQGTRLTVV.

The J gene is TRBJ2-3, the V gene TRBV4-1, with TRBD2 as a possible D gene (5 bases). The CDR3 sequence is 18 residues long. Trimming removed 4 bases from V and 1 base from J, with 21 bases in between. The germline gives CDR1 MGHRA, CDR2 YSYEKL. The chain's CDR3 is CASSRPSGSAERTDTQYF. Here the CDR3 DNA reads TGCGCCAGCAGCCGTCCCTCTGGTAGCGCGGAGCGCACAGATACGCAGTATTTT.

About this clonotype itself: A clone one base away is much larger, so this may be a read error. DNA for the CDR3: TGTACCAGCAGCAGTTCAGGAGGAAGCTATGGCTACACCTTC. This gives the protein CTSSSSGGSYGYTF. J is TRBJ1-2 and V is TRBV12-3 or TRBV12-4, with D unclear. The length of the CDR3 is 14 residues.